The entry below describes one T cell receptor (beta chain). Its matching antigen is unknown. V shed 10 bases, J shed 4 bases, and the junction held 15 bases outside the gene matches. Germline CDR1 KGHDR, CDR2 SFDVKD. This CDR3 contains 16 residues. This sample was taken from a study of Ad26.COV2.S vaccination and SARS-CoV-2 variants. General study findings and limits: Total T cell responses may have been underestimated by the TCR breadth and depth analyses.

Clones were sequenced by immunoSEQ multiplex PCR, and TCRdb holds only the in-frame ones, with some missing. Seen here are fewer than 500,000 clones, 75% to 90% observed once, and the top ten hold roughly 2.5%. As to treatment: roughly 19 received Ad26.COV2.S at low or high dose, single or two shots; 5 received placebo; per-sample allocation not given. Each sample was drawn 63 days after the first injection (of vaccine or placebo). The chain is built from TRBV24-1 and TRBJ2-3; 8 positions match TRBD1. The clonotype was recovered from a person aged 18-65 years who received the Ad26.COV2.S COVID-19 vaccine or a placebo. Sequenced material: peripheral blood, taken in a trial of Ad26.COV2.S vaccine versus placebo. The CDR3 DNA reads as TGTGCCACGGGAAGTGGACAGGGACGCACTGCAGATACGCAGTATTTT. Protein: CATGSGQGRTADTQYF.